These 6 T cell receptor beta chains share one sample of origin, sequenced in a study of blood T cell repertoires in COVID-19. Clones were sequenced by immunoSEQ multiplex PCR, and TCRdb holds only the in-frame ones, with some missing. The profile covers 60,000 to 75,000 clones, with around 85% appearing a single time and 4.5% to 7% taken by the ten largest. Sequenced material: peripheral blood. Every receptor here comes from a woman aged 70-85 years with acute or convalescent COVID-19.

As to this clone: The same CDR3 also results from other DNA sequences found in this sample. V gene TRBV6-2 or TRBV6-3 combines with J gene TRBJ1-2, with 8 nucleotides matching TRBD1. The germline gives CDR1 MNHEY, CDR2 SVGEGT. There are 12 residues in the CDR3. After removal of 6 bases from V and 4 bases from J, the junction contained 1 base not matched to a gene. The CDR3 nucleotides are TGTGCCAGCAGCGGACAGGGCTATGGCTACACCTTC. This gives the protein CASSGQGYGYTF.

This clone was picked up a small number of times. The rearrangement uses TRBV28 and TRBJ1-5, with a possible D match to TRBD1 (6 bases). Germline V gene data show CDR1 as MDHEN and CDR2 as SYDVKM. This CDR3 spans 15 amino acids. Trimming shortened V by 4 bases and J by 6 bases, and 16 bases separated the two germline ends. The CDR3 reads CASSSRDISGQPQHF. Here the CDR3 DNA reads TGTGCCAGCAGTTCCCGGGACATTTCGGGTCAGCCCCAGCATTTT.

This rearrangement joins TRBV3-1 (or the pseudogene TRBV3-2) to TRBJ1-1; the D is unclear. The ends were cut back, 1 base at V and 3 bases at J, with 9 bases in the middle. This CDR3 spans 14 amino acids. Per the germline V gene, CDR1 is LGHDT and CDR2 is YNNKEL (reference sequence). In nucleotides, the CDR3 is TGTGCCAGCAGCCAAGGGGTTCGGGACACTGAAGCTTTCTTT. It is translated as CASSQGVRDTEAFF.

The V call is TRBV19, the J call TRBJ2-1; no firm D call. This CDR3 has 15 residues. Germline CDR1 LNHDA, CDR2 SQIVND (reference sequence). V shed 4 bases and J shed 0 bases, with 10 bases lying between them. The chain's CDR3 is CASSRVRSSYNEQFF. CDR3 sequence (DNA): TGTGCCAGTAGTAGGGTTAGGAGCTCCTACAATGAGCAGTTCTTC.

This sequence joins TRBV11-2 and TRBJ2-1; no clear D gene. This CDR3 spans 17 amino acids. Trimming removed 5 bases from V and 0 bases from J, with 17 bases in between. The germline V gene has CDR1 SGHAT and CDR2 FQNNGV. In nucleotides, the CDR3 is TGTGCCAGCAGCCCCCGGGTGGATCTGAGCTCCTACAATGAGCAGTTCTTC. Its protein is CASSPRVDLSSYNEQFF.

V gene TRBV7-2 combines with J gene TRBJ2-7, with 7 bases matching TRBD2. Looked up from germline, CDR1 is SGHTA and CDR2 is FQGNSA. The J segment lost 2 bases and the V segment lost 1 base, leaving 11 bases of the junction unmatched. The length of the CDR3 is 17 residues. CDR3 amino acids: CASSLDLSPGGAYEQYF. The CDR3 DNA reads as TGTGCCAGCAGCTTAGACCTCTCCCCGGGGGGAGCCTACGAGCAGTACTTC.